This TCR beta chain was observed in a study of shared clonotypes between healthy human individuals. Study-level findings and limits: The study found lower generation probabilities in non-shared clonotypes than in those shared by all four donors.

On this clone itself: Antigen specificity is unknown.

In germline, CDR1 is KGHSH, CDR2 LQKENI. The CDR3 runs to 19 residues. V lost 2 bases and J 4 bases, leaving 26 bases between the germline ends. An even split of each subset's genomic DNA across several immunoSEQ plates was performed. As handled by the study authors: ImmunoSEQ gave junction-only sequences without quality scores, so filtering differed. Clones were sequenced by immunoSEQ multiplex PCR, and TCRdb holds only the in-frame ones, with some missing. For V, J and clone size, that table is used; D and trimming come from the DNA. The table shows roughly 300,000 clones, with 73% occurring only once. The study separated CD4+ cells into CD45RA+ naive and CD45RA-negative memory subsets.

The TCR sequence derives from a man between 25 and 39 years old in good health. The sequencing sample was made of memory CD4+ T cells sorted from blood. Stated subset: CD45RA-negative fraction. The chain employs TRBV18 and TRBJ1-1; D possibly corresponds to TRBD1 (5 bases). The CDR3 nucleotides read TGTGCCAGCTCACCATTGAGCGCAGGGCCATTATCCCCCGGCACTGAAGCTTTCTTT. It codes for CASSPLSAGPLSPGTEAFF.